This entry features one T cell receptor (beta chain) sequence. The CDR3 end is not reached by the read, which stops 3 residues before it; the germline J gene fills it in. Some clones are missing from TCRdb's copy, which holds only in-frame ones; the method was immunoSEQ multiplex PCR. The sample holds tens of thousands of clones. CDR1 is SGHRS, CDR2 YFSETQ, per germline. V was shortened by 3 bases and J by 3 bases, with 15 bases between the two germline ends. CDR3 length: 16 amino acids. The sample comes from a study of T cells in women clearing cervical HPV infection. This receptor was obtained from a woman between 18 and 69 years old with a cervical HPV16 infection that either progressed to CIN3+ or cleared (not recorded which). Material: blood buffy coat. The rearrangement uses TRBV5-1 and TRBJ2-2; weak D call: TRBD1 (5 bases). This CDR3 reads CASSSQGLVDTGELFF. CDR3 DNA, as far as it was read: TGCGCCAGCAGCTCGCAGGGTCTGGTGGACACCGGGGAG.